This T cell receptor (beta chain) stems from a study of blood T cell repertoires in COVID-19. About the research overall: T cells, B-cell-depleted T cells, or PBMCs supplied cDNA or gDNA.

Deletions cut 2 bases from V and 0 bases from J, with 6 bases between. The CDR3 runs 15 residues. The germline CDR1 and CDR2 sequences are SGHNT and YYREEE (reference sequence). As handled by the study authors: Reference gene primer amplification in the assay estimated nucleated cell counts. Clones were read by immunoSEQ multiplex PCR, and TCRdb kept only the in-frame ones, dropping some. The D gene and trimming were derived from the DNA, and the V and J assignments and clone size from that table. The sample includes hundreds of thousands of clones, 86% of them seen just once. This clone was found once.

V and J are TRBV5-4 and TRBJ2-6; no reliable D call. What was sequenced was PBMCs or T cells enriched from blood (not recorded which). This TCR was sampled from a woman between 50 and 59 years old who had recovered from COVID-19. CDR3 region: CASSLRSSGANVLTF. CDR3 sequence (DNA): TGTGCCAGCAGCTTACGGAGCTCTGGGGCCAACGTCCTGACTTTC.